These 5 T cell receptor beta chains came from one sample sequenced in a study of cytomegalovirus exposure and HLA in healthy donors. Primers for the PCR totalled 60 Vbeta and 13 Jbeta. Repertoires were generated with immunoSEQ multiplex PCR, while TCRdb's copy carries only in-frame clones and drops some. The table includes about 160,000 clones, around 77% detected once. The sample consisted of PBMCs. Every receptor here comes from a man aged 55 to 70 in good health and CMV-seronegative.

V usage is TRBV28 and J usage is TRBJ2-3; D remains unclear. Germline-derived CDR1 and CDR2 are MDHEN and SYDVKM. The CDR3 sequence is 12 residues long. The V end lost 1 base, the J end lost 6 bases, and 5 bases lay between the germline ends. The CDR3 DNA reads TGTGCCAGCAGTTTATCGAGCGATACGCAGTATTTT. Translated, it gives CASSLSSDTQYF.

The gene calls are TRBV2 and TRBJ2-7; the match to TRBD2 covers 9 bases. Unmatched junction bases numbered 9, after V lost 6 bases and J lost 6 bases. The CDR3 sequence is 14 residues long. Germline V gene sequence: CDR1 SNHLY, CDR2 FYNNEI. CDR3 in amino acids: CASSALAGTGEQYF. The CDR3, as DNA: TGTGCCAGCAGCGCTCTAGCGGGGACGGGCGAGCAGTACTTC.

The rearrangement links TRBV9 to TRBJ2-3, with 8 bases aligning to TRBD2. With V trimmed by 4 bases and J by 6 bases, 10 bases remained unmatched. CDR3 length: 15 residues. Germline V gene sequence: CDR1 SGDLS, CDR2 YYNGEE. CDR3 sequence: CASSFSGEGVDTQYF. Written as DNA, the CDR3 is TGTGCCAGCAGCTTTAGCGGGGAGGGGGTGGATACGCAGTATTTT.

In this sample, this clone turned up a few times. The gene calls are TRBV5-8 and TRBJ2-5, with D tentatively TRBD1 (5 bases). Germline values: CDR1 SGHTS, CDR2 YDEGEE. V lost 2 bases to trimming and J lost 4 bases, with 12 bases between them. The CDR3 extends over 14 amino acids. The DNA for the CDR3 is TGTGCCAGCAGCTTTCACAGGCTAGGAGAGACCCAGTACTTC. The encoded protein is CASSFHRLGETQYF.

This chain's CDR3 is CASSPRTGNTGELFF. The DNA of the CDR3 is TGTGCCAGCAGCCCACGGACAGGGAACACCGGGGAGCTGTTTTTT. This sequence joins TRBV7-2 and TRBJ2-2; 7 bases fit TRBD1. The V and J ends lost 5 bases and 1 base, in that order; junction bases with no gene match: 4. The CDR3 consists of 15 residues. The germline CDR1 and CDR2 sequences are SGHTA and FQGNSA.